The next 28 T cell receptor beta chains were all read from a single sample in a study of CD8+CD57+ T cells in acquired aplastic anemia. CDR3 and TCR beta VDJ profiling relied on a genomic DNA template. TCRdb passed the reads through MiXCR, listing each CDR3 protein once. Of nearly 60,000 distinct CDR3 sequences in the sample, approximately 50% were seen once. The authors sequenced patients whose flow cytometry had shown CD8+CD57+ cell expansion. Sequencing was carried out using sorted CD4+, CD8+, or CD8+CD57+ T cells (not recorded which) from PBMCs. The receptors shown here come from a human donor with aplastic anemia.

In its sample, this clonotype was seen many times. The V gene is TRBV9, the J gene TRBJ2-2, with D possibly called TRBD1 or TRBD2 (5 bases each). V gave up 4 bases and J gave up 3 bases, with 13 bases separating them. In germline, CDR1 is SGDLS, CDR2 YYNGEE. CDR3 length: 15 residues. The CDR3 sequence is CASSPPGAHTGELFF. CDR3 coding DNA: TGTGCCAGCAGCCCGCCCGGGGCCCACACCGGGGAGCTGTTTTTT.

V is TRBV15 and J is TRBJ1-6, with a possible D match to TRBD1 (6 bases). Germline CDR1 reads LNHNV; CDR2 reads YYDKDF (reference sequence). Trimming removed 5 bases from V and 13 bases from J, with 9 bases in between. CDR3 size: 11 residues. The CDR3 region has the DNA TGTGCCACCAGCGGGGGGGGCCCCCTCCACTTT. Protein sequence: CATSGGGPLHF. Supplemented by reference TRBV15 and TRBJ1-6, the full variable domain reads DAMVIQNPRYQVTQFGKPVTLSCSQTLNHNVMYWYQQKSSQAPKLLFHYYDKDFNNEADTPDNFQSRRPNTSFCFLDIRSPGLGDTAMYLCATSGGGPLHFGNGTRLTVT.

This clonotype was seen only a few times. The chain uses TRBV20-1 and TRBJ1-2; 11 bases agree with TRBD1. Per the germline V gene, CDR1 is DFQATT and CDR2 is SNEGSKA (reference sequence). V lost 2 bases to trimming and J lost 8 bases; unmatched junction nucleotides: 10. CDR3 length: 15 amino acids. The CDR3 loop reads CSARLGTGGLDGYTF. The CDR3 DNA sequence: TGCAGTGCTAGACTTGGGACAGGGGGACTAGACGGCTACACCTTC.

This clonotype was recorded only once. The genes are TRBV25-1 and TRBJ1-1; no clear D. Trimming pared 1 base from V and 0 bases from J, leaving 9 bases between. The CDR3 is 15 residues long. CDR1 and CDR2 (germline): MGHDK, SYGVNS. CDR3: CASSESSRVNTEAFF. In DNA form, the CDR3 reads TGTGCCAGCAGTGAATCCTCACGGGTGAACACTGAAGCTTTCTTT.

A word on this clonotype: This may arise from a read error, as a much more abundant clone is one base away. Written as DNA, the CDR3 is TGTGCCAGCAGTCCCCTTGGCGGGGAAGGGTATGGCTACACCTTC. Translated, it gives CASSPLGGEGYGYTF. The V gene is TRBV27, the J gene TRBJ1-2; D not certain. Trimming took 5 bases from V and 5 from J, leaving 18 bases between them. The CDR3 runs 15 residues. Germline V gene data show CDR1 as MNHEY and CDR2 as SMNVEV (reference sequence).

This clonotype occurred many times. V usage is TRBV7-9 and J usage is TRBJ2-3, with D unclear. There are 17 residues in the CDR3. The V end was cut by 2 bases, the J end by 2 bases, with 17 bases between. Germline loops: CDR1 SEHNR, CDR2 FQNEAQ (reference sequence). CDR3 sequence: CASSLTPGSSFTDTQYF. The CDR3, as DNA: TGTGCCAGCAGCTTAACCCCTGGGTCCTCCTTCACAGATACGCAGTATTTT.

This rearrangement joins TRBV11-1 to TRBJ2-3, with D maybe TRBD2 (5 bases). The CDR3 runs to 15 residues. Germline CDR1 and CDR2: SGHAT and FQDESV (reference sequence). The V and J ends lost 3 bases and 0 bases respectively, with 10 bases between them. The CDR3 nucleotides read TGTGCCAGCAGCTTCCCCGGGGAGAGCACAGATACGCAGTATTTT. Residues: CASSFPGESTDTQYF.

The chain uses TRBV7-8 and TRBJ2-7; D is perhaps TRBD1 (7 bases). V was trimmed by 5 bases and J by 4 bases, leaving 15 bases between them. Germline loops: CDR1 SGHVS, CDR2 FQNEAQ. The CDR3 is 14 residues long. This chain's CDR3 is CASSAETGRYEQYF. The CDR3 DNA reads as TGTGCCAGCAGCGCCGAGACAGGGAGGTACGAGCAGTACTTC.

This chain connects TRBV5-4 to TRBJ2-7; weak D call: TRBD2 (6 bases). The germline V and J ends were trimmed by 6 bases and 2 bases, with 9 bases remaining between them. Germline CDR1 is SGHNT and CDR2 is YYREEE (reference sequence). This CDR3 has 12 residues. The CDR3 bases are TGTGCCAGCAAGCCGGGGGCCTACGAGCAGTACTTC. It encodes CASKPGAYEQYF.

This clonotype came up a few times. The V call is TRBV4-3, the J call TRBJ1-6; 8 bases line up with TRBD1. CDR3 length equals 16 residues. Trimming took 0 bases from V and 5 from J; bases not matched to a gene: 3. CDR1 is LGHNA, CDR2 YSLEER, per germline. The CDR3 loop reads CASSQDPGGDNSPLHF. The CDR3 bases are TGCGCCAGCAGCCAAGATCCAGGGGGCGATAATTCACCCCTCCACTTT.

V usage is TRBV29-1 and J usage is TRBJ2-7, with TRBD2 as a possible D gene (7 bases). V lost 0 bases and J 3 bases, leaving 18 bases between the germline ends. Germline loops: CDR1 SQVTM, CDR2 ANQGSEA. The CDR3 is 16 amino acids. The CDR3 nucleotides are TGCAGCGTTGAAGATGGGGGGGCCGGGAGAGGCTACGAGCAGTACTTC. As protein: CSVEDGGAGRGYEQYF.

The J gene is TRBJ1-2, the V gene TRBV19; D remains ambiguous. The germline V and J ends were trimmed by 7 bases and 4 bases, with 16 bases remaining between them. The CDR3 covers 14 residues. The germline V gene encodes CDR1 LNHDA and CDR2 SQIVND (reference sequence). The CDR3 sequence is CASTSEQKFYGYTF. The CDR3 region has the DNA TGTGCCAGTACGTCGGAACAGAAGTTCTATGGCTACACCTTC.

The CDR3 is CASSFFDRPNYGYTF. In nucleotides, the CDR3 is TGTGCCAGCAGTTTTTTCGATCGGCCAAACTATGGCTACACCTTC. The chain has TRBV12-3 or TRBV12-4 and TRBJ1-2; D uncertain. The CDR3 is made up of 15 amino acids. V lost 3 bases, J lost 2 bases, and 13 bases lay in between.

The chain carries TRBV30 and TRBJ1-2; D might be TRBD1 (6 bases). The CDR3 is 13 amino acids. Germline values: CDR1 GTSNPN, CDR2 SVGIG (reference sequence). V lost 5 bases, J lost 4 bases, and 14 bases lay in between. CDR3 nucleotide sequence: TGTGCCTGGTTAGGACAGAATACCTATGGCTACACCTTC. Translating it yields CAWLGQNTYGYTF.

The rearrangement links TRBV10-3 to TRBJ1-2; D unclear. V shed 3 bases and J shed 3 bases, with 14 bases lying between them. Germline values: CDR1 ENHRY, CDR2 SYGVKD. The CDR3 covers 15 residues. The CDR3 DNA sequence: TGTGCCATCAGTGAAGAACAGCTCGTTTACTATGGCTACACCTTC. Encoded protein: CAISEEQLVYYGYTF.

This clonotype occurred once. This chain connects TRBV7-3 to TRBJ2-5; D call uncertain. Trimming stripped 8 bases from V and 1 base from J, with 5 bases between. Germline loops: CDR1 SGHTA, CDR2 FQGTGA. The CDR3 consists of 11 residues. Written as DNA, the CDR3 is TGTGCCAGCTGCGGCCAAGAGACCCAGTACTTC. Translating gives CASCGQETQYF.

This chain connects TRBV6-5 to TRBJ2-7, with 7 bases that match TRBD1. The germline V gene encodes CDR1 MNHEY and CDR2 SVGAGI. The CDR3 spans 14 residues. The trim removed 2 bases at V and 2 bases at J, leaving 3 bases unmatched. The CDR3: CASSYVQGPYEQYV. The CDR3 DNA reads as TGTGCCAGCAGTTACGTACAGGGGCCCTACGAGCAGTACGTC.

The sample holds a few counts of this clonotype. The chain recombines TRBV4-1 with TRBJ2-5; D gene uncertain. The CDR3 contains 17 residues. Per germline, CDR1 MGHRA and CDR2 YSYEKL. Trimming cost V 1 base and J 11 bases, with 26 bases left between them. CDR3 DNA sequence: TGCGCCAGCAGCCAAGGGTTCGAGACGGCGAGCACAGATACGCAGTACTTC. As protein: CASSQGFETASTDTQYF.

The V call is TRBV29-1, the J call TRBJ2-1; possible D gene TRBD1, 7 bases. The CDR3 is 13 amino acids. Germline V gene lookup returns CDR1 SQVTM and CDR2 ANQGSEA. For the CDR3, the DNA is TGCAGTTCCGGAGGGGGCCATAATAATGAGCAGTTCTTC. Translation: CSSGGGHNNEQFF.

The V call is TRBV2, the J call TRBJ1-2, with D unresolved. Trimming stripped 2 bases from V and 3 bases from J, with 10 bases between. CDR3 length: 14 amino acids. Germline loops: CDR1 SNHLY, CDR2 FYNNEI. The DNA of the CDR3 is TGTGCCAGCAGTGAAATCTGGGAGGACTATGGCTACACCTTC. This gives the protein CASSEIWEDYGYTF.

The chain couples TRBV29-1 to TRBJ1-2; D remains unclear. Trimming cost V 5 bases and J 7 bases, with 14 bases left between them. The V gene's germline CDR1 is SQVTM and CDR2 ANQGSEA. The CDR3 is 12 amino acids. The DNA for the CDR3 is TGCAGCGTTTCCGATGGAGAGGGTGGCTACACCTTC. It yields the protein CSVSDGEGGYTF.

The CDR3 bases are TGCAGCGTTGACACGTCGTCTGGGGCCAACGTCCTGACTTTC. Translation gives CSVDTSSGANVLTF. The rearrangement joins TRBV29-1 to TRBJ2-6; no definite D call. The CDR3 consists of 14 residues. Between the trimmed V and J ends, which lost 3 bases and 1 base, there was a span of 7 bases. Germline V lookup: CDR1 SQVTM, CDR2 ANQGSEA.

The chain uses TRBV19 and TRBJ1-1, with a possible D match to TRBD1 (6 bases). Germline V gene data show CDR1 as LNHDA and CDR2 as SQIVND (reference sequence). The length of the CDR3 is 16 residues. V lost 7 bases, J lost 1 base, and 19 bases lay in between. The CDR3: CASKSSGGATNTEAFF. CDR3 nucleotide sequence: TGTGCCAGTAAATCCTCGGGGGGCGCAACGAACACTGAAGCTTTCTTT.

This clonotype was found many times. The chain carries TRBV5-4 and TRBJ2-1; no firm D call. Germline V gene sequence: CDR1 SGHNT, CDR2 YYREEE (reference sequence). Between the trimmed V and J ends, which lost 1 base and 6 bases, there was a span of 8 bases. This CDR3 contains 13 residues. This CDR3 reads CASSLSRTNEQFF. DNA of the CDR3: TGTGCCAGCAGCTTGTCCAGGACCAATGAGCAGTTCTTC.

In this sample, this clonotype turned up many times. The chain joins TRBV7-9 to TRBJ2-5, with TRBD2 as a possible D gene (5 bases). Trimming shortened V by 5 bases and J by 2 bases, and 12 bases separated the two germline ends. The CDR3 runs to 14 residues. Germline loops: CDR1 SEHNR, CDR2 FQNEAQ (reference sequence). In DNA, the CDR3 is TGTGCCAGCAGCCCCCGGCTAGCTCAAGAGACCCAGTACTTC. Translated, it gives CASSPRLAQETQYF. Full variable domain (rest looked up from reference TRBV7-9 and TRBJ2-5): DTGVSQNPRHKITKRGQNVTFRCDPISEHNRLYWYRQTLGQGPEFLTYFQNEAQLEKSRLLSDRFSAERPKGSFSTLEIQRTEQGDSAMYLCASSPRLAQETQYFGPGTRLLVL.

This clonotype occurred many times. This chain connects TRBV4-1 to TRBJ1-1; 8 bases map to TRBD1. The CDR3 loop spans 16 amino acids. V lost 0 bases to trimming and J lost 4 bases; unmatched junction nucleotides: 7. Germline lookup yields CDR1 MGHRA and CDR2 YSYEKL. The DNA of the CDR3 is TGCGCCAGCAGCCAAGAACCCCAGGGGGCTCGCACTGAAGCTTTCTTT. Translating it yields CASSQEPQGARTEAFF.

By its share, this clonotype is medium-sized. The chain carries TRBV20-1 and TRBJ1-6; tentatively, D is TRBD1 (5 bases). The germline CDR1 and CDR2 sequences are DFQATT and SNEGSKA (reference sequence). The CDR3 has 16 amino acids. V was shortened by 0 bases and J by 9 bases, with 18 bases between the two germline ends. This CDR3 reads CSARDLGEGEGSPLHF. The CDR3 nucleotides are TGCAGTGCTAGAGATCTGGGTGAAGGGGAAGGTTCACCCCTCCACTTT.

The chain has TRBV7-9 and TRBJ1-2; D not resolved. CDR1 and CDR2 from the germline V gene are SEHNR and FQNEAQ (reference sequence). V lost 5 bases and J 3 bases, leaving 7 bases between the germline ends. This CDR3 is 12 amino acids long. CDR3 in amino acids: CASSESDYGYTF. CDR3 DNA sequence: TGTGCCAGCAGCGAAAGTGACTATGGCTACACCTTC.